These 2 T cell receptor beta chains were sequenced from one sample in a study of Tregs in tolerant kidney transplant recipients. Generated by immunoSEQ multiplex PCR, the TCRdb table keeps only in-frame clones and is missing some. The sample holds around 50,000 clones; around 83% are singletons and the top ten take more than 4%. The material sequenced was CD4+ T cells from blood. The source is a human donor in good health.

The chain uses TRBV7-3 and TRBJ2-2; D unresolved. With 2 bases removed from V and 6 bases from J, the gap between germline ends came to 13 bases. The CDR3 covers 15 residues. The germline CDR1 and CDR2 sequences are SGHTA and FQGTGA. This CDR3 reads CASSLSATGAGELFF. DNA for the CDR3: TGTGCCAGCAGCTTATCGGCAACGGGTGCCGGGGAGCTGTTTTTT.

The chain uses TRBV29-1 and TRBJ2-5; 7 nucleotides agree with TRBD1. Trimming took 4 bases from V and 2 from J; bases not matched to a gene: 7. The germline CDR1 and CDR2 sequences are SQVTM and ANQGSEA. CDR3 length equals 14 residues. The CDR3 DNA sequence: TGCAGCGTTGTTTTCCAGGGACAGCAAGAGACCCAGTACTTC. It yields the protein CSVVFQGQQETQYF.